Described below is a single T cell receptor beta chain sequence and its context. This sample was included in a study of blood T cell repertoires in COVID-19. The V gene's germline CDR1 is SGHDT and CDR2 YYEEEE. The CDR3 has 15 residues. The V and J ends lost 3 bases and 2 bases respectively, with 15 bases between them. Assay: immunoSEQ multiplex PCR; the TCRdb copy retains only in-frame clones and omits some. The data contain roughly 200,000 clones, approximately 87% of them singletons. This receptor was obtained from a person aged 70 to 85 with COVID-19, enrolled during active disease. The chain carries TRBV5-6 and TRBJ2-7; no reliable D call. Sample: peripheral blood. This CDR3 reads CASSYDFTAPYEQYF. The CDR3, as DNA: TGTGCCAGCAGCTACGACTTCACGGCCCCCTACGAGCAGTACTTC. The whole variable domain, filled in from reference TRBV5-6 and TRBJ2-7, reads DAGVTQSPTHLIKTRGQQVTLRCSPKSGHDTVSWYQQALGQGPQFIFQYYEEEERQRGNFPDRFSGHQFPNYSSELNVNALLLGDSALYLCASSYDFTAPYEQYFGPGTRLTVT.